The clone carrying this T cell receptor (beta chain) has at least ten counts. Its cognate antigen is unknown. Other DNA sequences in this sample translate to the same CDR3. This sample was taken from a study of metastatic and nonmetastatic thyroid tumors. About the study: Across peripheral blood and tumor or nodule tissue samples taken from malignant and benign thyroid patients, the repertoires were compared with one another. Findings of the study overall: According to reports, the diversity of TCR beta was significantly higher in malignant thyroid tumors than in benign nodules, and this held in both blood and tumor samples.

Thyroid surgery took place with no prior treatment in any patient. This CDR3 contains 14 residues. Per the germline V gene, CDR1 is SNHLY and CDR2 is FYNNEI. V was clipped by 3 bases and J by 7 bases, with 13 bases between them. Per the study methods: Between-group CDR3 differences, defined by clinicopathological status, yielded a distant-metastasis classifier for papillary thyroid cancer. TCRdb reassembled clones from the PCR reads with MiXCR. The V and J calls here are based on TCRdb, not the publication. The sample includes 15,000 or so clones, 20% to 25% of them seen just once. The genes are TRBV2 and TRBJ1-5, with unresolved D. The TCR was taken from a female donor with papillary thyroid cancer or a benign thyroid nodule (not recorded which). Some clones in this sample may be carry-over from other donors' samples. The sequencing input was tumor tissue. The DNA of the CDR3 is TGTGCCAGCAGTGAGTTGGGTTTCCGGCAGCCCCAGCATTTT. Protein product: CASSELGFRQPQHF.